This T cell receptor beta chain was identified in a study of PD-1 blockade in classical Hodgkin lymphoma. Details on this clone: Its specificity is not known.

The CDR3 has 13 amino acids. Germline V gene data show CDR1 as GTSNPN and CDR2 as SVGIG (reference sequence). V shed 5 bases and J shed 5 bases, with 15 bases lying between them. Method: immunoSEQ multiplex PCR; TCRdb's copy keeps in-frame clones and lacks some. This table has tens of thousands of clones, about 91% appearing once. The study's findings and limits: Baseline diversity resembling that of newly diagnosed patients was seen in complete responders. While CD8+ TCR diversity did not rise significantly by C4D1, CD4+ TCR diversity did.

All trial patients relapsed after autologous stem cell transplantation. The TCR comes from a human donor with classical Hodgkin lymphoma. The starting material was peripheral blood mononuclear cells (PBMCs), obtained at baseline. The chain employs TRBV30 and TRBJ1-2, with a tentative D call TRBD1 (5 bases). This CDR3 reads CAWAQDPLYGYTF. The CDR3 nucleotides read TGTGCCTGGGCACAGGATCCTCTTTATGGCTACACCTTC.